This T cell receptor (beta chain) was captured in a study of shared clonotypes between healthy human individuals (dated by TCRdb to the early 2020s). Regarding the research as a whole: Three men and a couple of women, aged 18 to 49 years, made up the cohort. Per donor, three plates each were used for CD4 naive and CD4 memory, two for CD8 naive, and one for CD8 memory. To estimate repertoire size and how much clonotypes are shared between individuals, the study performed deep sequencing of blood TCR repertoires from a few healthy adults. To increase sequencing depth and limit assay-specific biases, TCR repertoire library preparation and sequencing were carried out by different laboratories using diverse techniques. Each donor's leukapheresis produced roughly between roughly 0.85 and 9.5 billion PBMCs. What the authors observed across the whole study: Sampling was restricted to blood, and TCR repertoires in tissue are likely to differ from TCR repertoires in blood. Pairwise subsampling led to the expectation that sequencing depth would affect the degree of clonotype sharing among donors. Higher generation probabilities were observed for clonotypes shared by all four sorted-subset donors than for non-shared clonotypes. Because the study included only a small number of donors, the genetic and exposure-history diversity represented was limited. Roughly 5% of naive CD4, more than 3% of naive CD8, 2.3% of memory CD4, and over 0.35% of memory CD8 clonotypes were shared across several donors. Even with the large sequencing depth, rarefaction of the sorted-subset datasets indicated that sequencing was incomplete. Larger estimated clonotype richness was generally found for naive subsets than for memory subsets.

Comment on this clone: Its antigen remains unidentified. Per-base qualities were not stored, and no clone one base away is much larger.

Using the deep immunoSEQ assay, multiplex PCR amplified TCR CDR3 regions from genomic DNA. Extracted genomic DNA from each cell subset was distributed evenly across all wells of several immunoSEQ 96-well plates, and each plate was treated as a replicate. For sorted subsets, 200 to 250 ng of genomic DNA, equivalent to around 31,000 T cell genomes, went into each replicate PCR. Purified libraries were measured with a Qubit 3.0 fluorometer, size-checked on a Bioanalyzer 2100, and measured again with the KAPA Library Quantification kit. Each immunoSEQ 96-well plate was sequenced on its own single-read 150-cycle Illumina NextSeq 550 flow cell. The authors' analysis ran thus. Because the immunoSEQ output included only junctional sequences and no quality scores, the filtering could not be the same as the filtering used for full-length reads. Sequences were annotated with PyIR, a Python wrapper for IgBLAST v1.9, and V/J genes and CDR3 were assigned using IMGT germline references. Reads were filtered out if the reads had weak V/J assignments (E-value above 1e-6), no CDR3, stop codons, out-of-frame junctions, or ambiguous translated residues. V3J clonotypes were defined as sequences sharing an identical inferred V gene, J gene, and CDR3 amino acid sequence. Percentage overlap between repertoires was computed as shared unique clonotypes divided by the size of the smaller repertoire. RTK rarefaction, the Chao1 estimator, and Recon v2.1 estimates of unobserved clonotypes were used to assess repertoire richness. Generation probabilities for all TCRbeta clonotypes obtained by the gDNA method from several donors were computed using OLGA. Here the immuneACCESS table is served through TCRdb, limited to in-frame sequences with V and J called. Missing clones are a known gap in these copies; in checked studies unresolved V genes cover under half, and the rest lacks a known reason. V and J calls and clone size come straight from that table; D and trimming were deduced from the DNA. The sample records 1.6 million or so clones, approximately 98.5% of which are singletons. Jointly, the top ten make up approximately 0.4% of the sample.

Trimming takes 3 bases from V and 1 base from J, and the germline ends sit 12 bases apart. CDR1 and CDR2, per the germline V gene, are MGHDK and SYGVNS. The cysteine opens and the phenylalanine closes a CDR3 of 15 amino acids. The entry retains the CDR3 DNA only, 45 bases that are in frame from base 1. The donors were healthy, HIV-negative adults with no recently reported acute infections or vaccinations. Every donor was a Caucasian adult living in Nashville, Tennessee, USA. Magnetic negative selection was used to enrich CD4+ T cells, after which naive cells were positively selected on CD45RA and the negative fraction became the memory subset. Blood was collected by leukapheresis, and PBMCs were isolated by Ficoll-Histopaque density gradient centrifugation and then cryopreserved in liquid nitrogen vapor phase. Analytical flow cytometry was used to check the purity and quantity of every magnetically sorted T cell population. Genomic DNA was isolated from every sorted fraction and measured by UV absorbance on a Nanodrop 2000c.

This clonotype was obtained from a man aged 25 to 45 in good health. The chain is encoded by TRBV25-1 joined to TRBJ2-5; the best D guess is TRBD1, with 5 bases matching. Specimen: naive CD4+ T cells sorted from blood. The sample's cell subset or site label is to be understood as: CD45RA+ positively selected. The nucleotides are TGTGCCAGCAGTGAGTCTGGTAGGGGCCAAGAGACCCAGTACTTC. Its translation reads: CASSESGRGQETQYF.